The 3 T cell receptor beta chains below were found in one sample sequenced in a study of OX40 agonist ivuxolimab in advanced cancers. TCRdb's table, derived via immunoSEQ multiplex PCR, lists solely in-frame clones and lacks some. Of approximately 44,000 clones listed, about 80% are singletons. The sequenced sample was CD4+ or CD8+ T cells sorted from blood, obtained in a trial of the OX40 agonist ivuxolimab. These receptors all come from an adult with an advanced solid tumor such as melanoma, head and neck, liver or kidney cancer.

The rearrangement joins TRBV27 to TRBJ1-2; D is unclear. The CDR3 has 16 residues. Trimming cost V 8 bases and J 7 bases, with 26 bases left between them. Germline assignment: CDR1 MNHEY and CDR2 SMNVEV (reference sequence). Here the CDR3 reads CASAPYGPLSPGGYTF. CDR3 coding DNA: TGTGCCAGCGCCCCGTACGGACCTCTTTCGCCGGGTGGCTACACCTTC.

A remark on this clone: Germline and junction disagree at one end, which may indicate a read error. This chain joins TRBV7-7 and TRBJ2-2; D gene ambiguous. Per germline, CDR1 SSHAT and CDR2 FNYEAQ (reference sequence). This CDR3 comprises 12 residues. CDR3 loop: CASSLGAGELFF. Written as DNA, the CDR3 is TGTGCTAGCAGCTTAGGTGCAGGGGAGCTGTTTTTT.

The chain links TRBV5-1 to TRBJ2-4, with unresolved D. The ends were cut back, 0 bases at V and 0 bases at J, with 1 base in the middle. Per the germline V gene, CDR1 is SGHRS and CDR2 is YFSETQ. CDR3 length equals 13 residues. This CDR3 reads CASSLEAKNIQYF. CDR3 DNA sequence: TGCGCCAGCAGCTTGGAAGCCAAAAACATTCAGTACTTC.